This TCR beta chain was obtained from a study of T-cell reconstitution after alpha-beta-depleted transplantation in children. Germline V gene lookup returns CDR1 SNHLY and CDR2 FYNNEI. The CDR3 is 12 amino acids. V shed 3 bases and J shed 5 bases, with 7 bases lying between them. The library targeted TCRbeta and was prepared with unique molecular identifiers. One entry per CDR3 protein results from TCRdb running MiXCR on the PCR reads. The table includes under 35,000 distinct CDR3 sequences, roughly a sixth detected once. Study results and limitations: T-cell numbers and diversity, one year after transplant, stemmed largely from T cells that were newly produced.

Concerning this clonotype: Its antigen is unknown.

This clonotype was sampled from a male patient aged 2 to 10 who had a stem cell transplant for acute lymphoblastic leukemia, so the T cells may come from the graft donor. The specimen was PBMCs, mostly from graft donor cells, collected 60 days after TCRalphabeta/CD19-depleted stem cell transplant. The gene calls are TRBV2 and TRBJ2-5; D call uncertain. CDR3 protein: CASSEVRETQYF. For the CDR3, the DNA is TGTGCCAGCAGTGAGGTCCGGGAGACCCAGTACTTC.